Each of the 27 T cell receptor beta chains below was sequenced from the same sample in a study of T and B cells in COVID-19 patients (dated by TCRdb to the early 2020s). Instrument on record: Illumina MiSeq. TRB rearrangements were amplified by multiplex PCR with BIOMED2 TRB-A/B primer pools. TCRdb cleaned the public reads at Q25 with fastp, built clones with MiXCR and kept in-frame beta chains. All rows with the same CDR3 protein become a single entry with the most common DNA and genes. The sample table lists roughly 25,000 distinct CDR3 sequences, 32% of them with a count of one. The ten top clones hold more than 1.5% of the sample. TRB repertoires were amplified from 250-500 ng of genomic DNA extracted from blood. The sequencing sample was made of blood. The receptors were gathered from a human donor who had recovered from COVID-19.

Many counts were recorded for this clonotype. V usage is TRBV27 and J usage is TRBJ2-3; D remains ambiguous. The CDR3 runs 13 residues. The V gene lost 3 bases and the J gene lost 2 bases, with 6 bases spanning the gap. CDR1 and CDR2 (germline): MNHEY, SMNVEV (reference sequence). This chain's CDR3 is CASSLEHTDTQYF. The CDR3 DNA reads as TGTGCCAGCAGTTTGGAGCACACAGATACGCAGTATTTT.

The chain uses TRBV6-2 or TRBV6-3 and TRBJ2-1; D call uncertain. CDR1 is MNHEY and CDR2 is SVGEGT in the germline V gene. V was pared by 7 bases and J by 5 bases, with 12 bases between. This CDR3 spans 13 amino acids. The CDR3, as DNA: TGTGCCAGCAAAGTAATACCCAACAATGAGCAGTTCTTC. Its translation is CASKVIPNNEQFF.

The chain recombines TRBV5-4 with TRBJ2-3; no reliable D call. The germline V gene encodes CDR1 SGHNT and CDR2 YYREEE (reference sequence). This CDR3 contains 14 residues. Between the trimmed V and J ends, which lost 6 bases and 8 bases, there was a span of 19 bases. Written as DNA, the CDR3 is TGTGCCAGCACCGATAGGCGTTCAGACGGTACGCAGTATTTT. Translation gives CASTDRRSDGTQYF.

About this clonotype: A much more abundant neighbour one base away suggests this may be a read error. The chain joins TRBV27 to TRBJ2-7, with 12 bases aligning to TRBD2. CDR1 and CDR2 (germline): MNHEY, SMNVEV (reference sequence). There are 15 residues in the CDR3. Unmatched junction bases numbered 15, after V lost 6 bases and J lost 12 bases. CDR3 DNA: TGTGCCAGCAGCCCAACCGGACTAGCGGGAAGGAAGCGGTACTTC. As protein: CASSPTGLAGRKRYF.

The chain joins TRBV13 to TRBJ2-1; 9 positions match TRBD2. Germline CDR1 reads PRHDT; CDR2 reads FYEKMQ (reference sequence). The J segment lost 10 bases and the V segment lost 4 bases, leaving 5 bases of the junction unmatched. The CDR3 totals 13 residues. This chain's CDR3 is CASSSGTSREQFF. In DNA form, the CDR3 reads TGTGCCAGCAGCTCTGGGACTAGCAGGGAGCAGTTCTTC.

This chain connects TRBV4-3 to TRBJ1-3; unclear D gene. The CDR3 is 13 amino acids. CDR1 and CDR2 from the germline V gene are LGHNA and YSLEER. V lost 4 bases and J lost 3, with 7 bases in between. The CDR3 loop reads CASSPGGGNTIYF. In DNA form, the CDR3 reads TGCGCCAGCAGCCCAGGTGGTGGAAACACCATATATTTT.

This sequence joins TRBV7-9 and TRBJ2-1; 9 nucleotides match TRBD2. With 5 bases clipped from V and 0 bases from J, the junction kept 2 bases outside the gene matches. Germline assignment: CDR1 SEHNR and CDR2 FQNEAQ (reference sequence). There are 15 residues in the CDR3. The CDR3 DNA reads as TGTGCCAGCAGCACGGGACTAGCCTCCTACAATGAGCAGTTCTTC. Amino acid sequence: CASSTGLASYNEQFF.

This chain connects TRBV4-3 to TRBJ2-2; TRBD2 aligns across 13 bases. The CDR3 is 20 amino acids. The V segment lost 4 bases and the J segment 1 base; nucleotides outside the gene matches: 12. Germline V CDR1 and CDR2: LGHNA, YSLEER. The CDR3 spells CASSPPRTSGRHRNTGELFF. CDR3 coding DNA: TGCGCCAGCAGCCCACCGCGGACTAGCGGGAGACACCGGAACACCGGGGAGCTGTTTTTT.

The chain carries TRBV14 and TRBJ2-2, with no clear D. V lost 2 bases and J lost 6, with 16 bases in between. CDR3 length equals 16 residues. Looked up from germline, CDR1 is SGHDN and CDR2 is FVKESK. CDR3 sequence: CASSQSGRAYAGELFF. CDR3 DNA sequence: TGTGCCAGCAGCCAATCGGGCAGAGCGTATGCCGGGGAGCTGTTTTTT.

CDR3 residues: CASSKPTGWRCSYEQYF. For the CDR3, the DNA is TGTGCCAGCAGCAAACCTACAGGTTGGCGTTGCTCCTACGAGCAGTACTTC. This sequence joins TRBV21-1 and TRBJ2-7; the D call of TRBD1 is as the table states it, not checked on the DNA. TRBV21-1 is reported as a pseudogene. This CDR3 is 17 amino acids long.

The V gene is TRBV7-2, the J gene TRBJ2-1, with D perhaps matching TRBD1 or TRBD2 (5 bases each). V gave up 6 bases and J gave up 9 bases, with 18 bases separating them. The CDR3 is 14 residues long. Germline CDR1 and CDR2: SGHTA and FQGNSA. This CDR3 reads CASRDGVWGIEQFF. The DNA of the CDR3 is TGTGCCAGCAGGGACGGGGTTTGGGGCATTGAGCAGTTCTTC.

The rearrangement joins TRBV27 to TRBJ2-1, with D maybe TRBD2 (5 bases). The CDR3 runs 16 residues. CDR1 is MNHEY, CDR2 SMNVEV, per germline (reference sequence). V was shortened by 6 bases and J by 9 bases, with 24 bases between the two germline ends. The chain's CDR3 is CASSPIYWGAETEQFF. The CDR3 nucleotides are TGTGCCAGCAGCCCCATTTACTGGGGAGCGGAGACTGAGCAGTTCTTC.

This clonotype has a handful of counts. This rearrangement joins TRBV27 to TRBJ2-1; weak D call: TRBD1 (6 bases). V lost 0 bases to trimming and J lost 9 bases, with 15 bases between them. CDR3 length equals 15 residues. Germline CDR1 reads MNHEY; CDR2 reads SMNVEV (reference sequence). The CDR3 here is CASSLSLTGTLEQFF. The CDR3 bases are TGTGCCAGCAGTTTATCGCTAACCGGGACACTTGAGCAGTTCTTC.

J is TRBJ2-7 and V is TRBV20-1; 8 bases agree with TRBD2. Germline CDR1 is DFQATT and CDR2 is SNEGSKA (reference sequence). With 6 bases clipped from V and 3 bases from J, the junction kept 13 bases outside the gene matches. CDR3 length equals 15 residues. CDR3 amino acids: CSAADPSGSRYEQYF. CDR3 bases: TGCAGTGCCGCCGACCCCAGCGGGAGTCGCTACGAGCAGTACTTC.

The chain employs TRBV6-1 and TRBJ1-1; D unresolved. From germline, CDR1 is MNHNS and CDR2 SASEGT. V shed 5 bases and J shed 4 bases, with 14 bases lying between them. The CDR3 has 14 residues. CDR3 sequence: CASSYLLGGTEAFF. The CDR3 nucleotides are TGTGCCAGCAGTTACCTGTTAGGAGGCACTGAAGCTTTCTTT.

By share of the sample, this clonotype is medium-sized. This chain links TRBV15 with TRBJ2-2; 11 nucleotides align to TRBD2. The germline CDR1 and CDR2 sequences are LNHNV and YYDKDF (reference sequence). CDR3 length: 16 residues. The V segment lost 5 bases and the J segment 5 bases; nucleotides outside the gene matches: 7. The chain's CDR3 is CATSPTSGSVTGELFF. The CDR3 DNA reads TGTGCCACCAGCCCTACTAGCGGGAGTGTTACCGGGGAGCTGTTTTTT.

This clonotype has a handful of counts. V usage is TRBV28 and J usage is TRBJ1-6; D is perhaps TRBD1 (6 bases). Germline-derived CDR1 and CDR2 are MDHEN and SYDVKM. The length of the CDR3 is 17 residues. V lost 5 bases, J lost 5 bases, and 19 bases lay in between. DNA of the CDR3: TGTGCCAGCAGTCCCCAACCCGGGACACGGAATAATTCACCCCTCCACTTT. This translates into CASSPQPGTRNNSPLHF. Combining the CDR3 with reference TRBV28 and TRBJ1-6 gives the whole variable domain DVKVTQSSRYLVKRTGEKVFLECVQDMDHENMFWYRQDPGLGLRLIYFSYDVKMKEKGDIPEGYSVSREKKERFSLILESASTNQTSMYLCASSPQPGTRNNSPLHFGNGTRLTVT.

This clonotype was detected only a few times. The chain links TRBV6-2 or TRBV6-3 to TRBJ2-3; D remains unclear. Trimming cost V 0 bases and J 7 bases, with 8 bases left between them. The germline V gene encodes CDR1 MNHEY and CDR2 SVGEGT. This CDR3 contains 13 residues. The CDR3 DNA reads as TGTGCCAGCAGTTACTCGATGTCTTATACGCAGTATTTT. It translates to CASSYSMSYTQYF.

The chain uses TRBV11-1 and TRBJ2-1; D not certain. V dropped 1 base and J dropped 0 bases, with 7 bases sitting between them. From germline, CDR1 is SGHAT and CDR2 FQDESV (reference sequence). This CDR3 has 15 amino acids. The CDR3 bases are TGTGCCAGCAGCTTAGGGACCCGCTCCTACAATGAGCAGTTCTTC. It is translated as CASSLGTRSYNEQFF.

This clonotype turned up a few times. This rearrangement joins TRBV12-3 or TRBV12-4 to TRBJ2-2; 14 nucleotides line up with TRBD2. The ends lost 6 bases at V and 6 bases at J; junction bases unmatched: 3. This CDR3 spans 15 amino acids. CDR3 sequence: CASRTSGGAAGELFF. DNA for the CDR3: TGTGCCAGCAGGACTAGCGGGGGGGCGGCCGGGGAGCTGTTTTTT.

This clonotype qualifies as medium-sized. The V and J genes are TRBV6-5 and TRBJ1-3; D call uncertain. V was clipped by 2 bases and J by 4 bases, with 0 bases between them. In germline, CDR1 is MNHEY, CDR2 SVGAGI. The length of the CDR3 is 11 residues. The chain's CDR3 is CASSYGNTIYF. CDR3 nucleotide sequence: TGTGCCAGCAGTTACGGAAACACCATATATTTT.

The rearrangement joins TRBV6-2 or TRBV6-3 to TRBJ1-4, with 7 bases fitting TRBD1. The CDR3 is 17 amino acids. From germline, CDR1 is MNHEY and CDR2 SVGEGT. Germline trimming cut 0 bases from V and 3 bases from J; bases unmatched to any gene: 7. The CDR3 here is CASSYSNPGTANEKLFF. The DNA for the CDR3 is TGTGCCAGCAGTTACTCGAATCCGGGGACAGCTAATGAAAAACTGTTTTTT.

In its sample, this clonotype was seen many times. The rearrangement uses TRBV19 and TRBJ2-2, with D possibly TRBD1 on 5 matching bases. From germline, CDR1 is LNHDA and CDR2 SQIVND (reference sequence). The V and J ends lost 5 bases and 2 bases respectively, with 9 bases between them. The CDR3 is 14 residues long. The CDR3 DNA follows: TGTGCCAGTAGTCGGACACATAACACCGGGGAGCTGTTTTTT. It translates to CASSRTHNTGELFF.

This clonotype was recorded only once. V and J are TRBV20-1 and TRBJ2-3; D is uncertain. The length of the CDR3 is 15 residues. Germline CDR1 and CDR2: DFQATT and SNEGSKA (reference sequence). Trimming pared 0 bases from V and 0 bases from J, leaving 10 bases between. The CDR3 nucleotides are TGCAGTGCTAGAGATTTGGAGTCCAGCACAGATACGCAGTATTTT. Its translation is CSARDLESSTDTQYF.

The chain links TRBV4-2 to TRBJ2-3, with D perhaps TRBD1 (8 bases). In germline, CDR1 is LGHNA, CDR2 YNFKEQ. The CDR3 extends over 16 amino acids. V was clipped by 4 bases and J by 2 bases, with 16 bases between them. The DNA for the CDR3 is TGTGCCAGCAGCCTTCACAGGGGGGGGAACACAGATACGCAGTATTTT. Translating gives CASSLHRGGNTDTQYF.

The CDR3 nucleotides read TGCAGCGTTGAAGGGAAAACTAGCGGGAGGGCCGGGGGGTACCAAGAGACCCAGTACTTC. Protein sequence: CSVEGKTSGRAGGYQETQYF. This chain uses TRBV29-1 with TRBJ2-5, with 13 nucleotides matching TRBD2. Germline CDR1 is SQVTM and CDR2 is ANQGSEA. V lost 1 base and J lost 0; bases outside the gene matches: 14. The CDR3 is 20 residues long.

V is TRBV6-4 and J is TRBJ2-1; possible D gene TRBD2, 6 bases. CDR1 is MRHNA, CDR2 SNTAGT, per germline. Trimming stripped 3 bases from V and 8 bases from J, with 17 bases between. The CDR3 covers 15 residues. The CDR3 nucleotides read TGTGCCAGCAGTGAAGAAGCGGGCGCGTTATATGAGCAGTTCTTC. Amino acids: CASSEEAGALYEQFF.